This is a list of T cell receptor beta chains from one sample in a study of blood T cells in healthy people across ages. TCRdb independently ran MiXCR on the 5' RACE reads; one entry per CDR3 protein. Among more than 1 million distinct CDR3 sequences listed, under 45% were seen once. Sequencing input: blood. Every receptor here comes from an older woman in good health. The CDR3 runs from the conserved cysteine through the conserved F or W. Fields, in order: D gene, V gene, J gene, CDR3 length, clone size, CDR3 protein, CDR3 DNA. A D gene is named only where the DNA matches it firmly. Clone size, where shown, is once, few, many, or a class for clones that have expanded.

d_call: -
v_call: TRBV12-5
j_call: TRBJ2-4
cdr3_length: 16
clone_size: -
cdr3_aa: CASGLVLERAKNIQYF
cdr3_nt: TGTGCTAGTGGTTTGGTACTGGAAAGAGCCAAAAACATTCAGTACTTC

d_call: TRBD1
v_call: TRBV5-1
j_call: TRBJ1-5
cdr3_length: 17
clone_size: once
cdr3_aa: CASSYKKGQARNQPQHF
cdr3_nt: TGCGCCAGCAGCTACAAGAAGGGACAGGCGAGAAATCAGCCCCAGCATTTT

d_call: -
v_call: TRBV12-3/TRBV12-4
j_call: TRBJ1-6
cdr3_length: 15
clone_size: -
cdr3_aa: CASRPAGQPNSPLHF
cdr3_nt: TGTGCCAGCAGACCCGCTGGACAGCCTAATTCACCCCTCCACTTT

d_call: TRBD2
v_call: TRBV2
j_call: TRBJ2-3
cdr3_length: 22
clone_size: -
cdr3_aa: CASSDMLRQGKIAGGHTDTQYF
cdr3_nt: TGTGCCAGCAGTGACATGTTGCGGCAGGGAAAAATAGCGGGAGGGCACACAGATACGCAGTATTTT

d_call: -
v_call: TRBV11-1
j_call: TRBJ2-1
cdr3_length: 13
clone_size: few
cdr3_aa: CASSNRRGGEQFF
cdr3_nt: TGTGCCAGCAGCAATAGGAGGGGTGGGGAGCAGTTCTTC

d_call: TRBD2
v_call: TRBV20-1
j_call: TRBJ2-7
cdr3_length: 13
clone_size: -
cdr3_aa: CSASRGLAGEQYF
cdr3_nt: TGCAGTGCTAGTCGGGGACTAGCGGGGGAGCAGTACTTC

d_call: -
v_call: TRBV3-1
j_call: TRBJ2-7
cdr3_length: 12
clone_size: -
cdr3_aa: CAGSQYSSEQYF
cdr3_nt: TGTGCCGGCAGTCAATACAGCAGCGAGCAGTACTTC

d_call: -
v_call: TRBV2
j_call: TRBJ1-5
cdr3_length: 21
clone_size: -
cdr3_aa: CASKKGDANEKLFFGSGTPHF
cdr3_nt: -

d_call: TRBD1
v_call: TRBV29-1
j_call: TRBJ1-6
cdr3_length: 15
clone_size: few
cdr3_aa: CSVRTGVDYNSPLHF
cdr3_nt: TGCAGCGTCCGTACAGGGGTTGACTATAATTCACCCCTCCACTTT

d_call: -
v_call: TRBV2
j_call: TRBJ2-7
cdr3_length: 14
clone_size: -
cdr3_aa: CASSSDRSTYEQYF
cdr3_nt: TGTGCCAGCAGTTCGGACAGATCAACCTACGAGCAGTACTTC

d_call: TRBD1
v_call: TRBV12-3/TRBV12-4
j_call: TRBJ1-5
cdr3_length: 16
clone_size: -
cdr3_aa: CASSSAGTAFNQPQHF
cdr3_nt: TGTGCCAGCAGTTCCGCCGGGACAGCCTTCAATCAGCCCCAGCATTTT

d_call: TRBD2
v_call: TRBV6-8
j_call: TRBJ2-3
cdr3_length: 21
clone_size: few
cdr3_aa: CASSYSPTEREMGRITDTQYF
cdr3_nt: TGTGCCAGCAGTTACTCCCCCACCGAGCGGGAGATGGGGCGTATCACAGATACGCAGTATTTT

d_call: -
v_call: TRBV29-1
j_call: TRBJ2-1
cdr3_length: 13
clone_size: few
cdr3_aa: CSVDPSQYNEQFF
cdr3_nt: TGCAGCGTTGACCCCTCCCAGTACAATGAGCAGTTCTTC

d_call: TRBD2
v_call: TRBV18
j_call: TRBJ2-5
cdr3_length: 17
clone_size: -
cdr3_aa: CASSPPGWTSAYNGQYF
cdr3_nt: TGTGCCAGCTCACCACCTGGGTGGACTAGCGCATACAATGGGCAGTACTTC

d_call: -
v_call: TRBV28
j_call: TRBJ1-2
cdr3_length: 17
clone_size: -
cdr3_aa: CASSFSVQRRSDYGYTF
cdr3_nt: TGTGCCAGCAGTTTTTCGGTACAGCGGCGGTCGGACTATGGCTACACCTTC

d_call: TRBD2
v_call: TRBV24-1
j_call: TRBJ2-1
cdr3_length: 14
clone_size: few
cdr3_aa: CATRKREPYDEQFF
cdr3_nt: TGTGCCACCAGGAAGCGGGAGCCCTACGATGAGCAGTTCTTC

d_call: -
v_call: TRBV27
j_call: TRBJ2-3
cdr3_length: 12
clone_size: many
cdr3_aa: CASTWGTDTQYF
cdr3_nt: TGTGCCAGCACCTGGGGCACAGATACGCAGTATTTT

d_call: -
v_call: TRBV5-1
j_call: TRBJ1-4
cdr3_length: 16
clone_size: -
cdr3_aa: CASSPGTLPTNEKLFF
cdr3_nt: TGCGCCAGCAGCCCAGGGACACTTCCAACTAATGAAAAACTGTTTTTT

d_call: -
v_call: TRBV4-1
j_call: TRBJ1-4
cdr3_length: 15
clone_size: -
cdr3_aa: CASSQMGATNEKLFF
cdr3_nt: TGCGCCAGCAGCCAGATGGGGGCAACTAATGAAAAACTGTTTTTT

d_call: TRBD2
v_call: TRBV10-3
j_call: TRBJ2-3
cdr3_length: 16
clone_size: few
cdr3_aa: CAISESTSAYTDTQYF
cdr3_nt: TGTGCCATCAGTGAGTCGACTAGCGCTTACACAGATACGCAGTATTTT

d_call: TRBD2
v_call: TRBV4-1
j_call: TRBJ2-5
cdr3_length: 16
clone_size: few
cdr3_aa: CASSHPTGLAGGHQYF
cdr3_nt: TGCGCCAGCAGCCACCCAACCGGACTAGCGGGAGGGCATCAGTACTTC

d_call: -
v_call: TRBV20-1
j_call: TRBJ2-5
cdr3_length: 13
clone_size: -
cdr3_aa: CSARSSGGETQYF
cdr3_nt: TGCAGTGCTAGATCCTCCGGCGGGGAGACCCAGTACTTC

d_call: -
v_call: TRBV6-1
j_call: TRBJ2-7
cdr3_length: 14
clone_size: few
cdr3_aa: CASSDVFGSYEQYF
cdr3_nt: TGTGCCAGCAGTGACGTTTTCGGGTCCTACGAGCAGTACTTC

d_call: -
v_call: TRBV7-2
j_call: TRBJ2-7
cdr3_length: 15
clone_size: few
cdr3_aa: CASSLSAKVTYEQYF
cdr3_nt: TGTGCCAGCAGCTTATCGGCTAAGGTCACCTACGAGCAGTACTTC

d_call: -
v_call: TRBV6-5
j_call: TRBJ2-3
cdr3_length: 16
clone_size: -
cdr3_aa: CASSYSGAMGTDTQYF
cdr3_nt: TGTGCCAGCAGTTACTCTGGCGCTATGGGTACAGATACGCAGTATTTT

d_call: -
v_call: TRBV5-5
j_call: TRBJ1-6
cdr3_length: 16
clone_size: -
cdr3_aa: CASSFTRSSYDSPLHF
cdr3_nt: TGTGCCAGCAGCTTTACCAGGAGCTCCTATGATTCACCCCTCCACTTT

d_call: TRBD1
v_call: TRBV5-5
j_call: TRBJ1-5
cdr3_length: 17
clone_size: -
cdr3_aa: CASSTTGTGSPNQPQHF
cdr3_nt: TGTGCCAGCAGCACAACCGGGACAGGGTCCCCCAATCAGCCCCAGCATTTT

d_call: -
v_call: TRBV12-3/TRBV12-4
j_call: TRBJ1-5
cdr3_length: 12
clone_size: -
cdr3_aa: CASSLMWQPQHF
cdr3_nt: TGTGCCAGCAGTTTAATGTGGCAGCCCCAGCATTTT

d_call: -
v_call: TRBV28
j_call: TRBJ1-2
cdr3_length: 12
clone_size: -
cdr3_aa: CASSWGERGYTF
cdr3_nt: TGTGCCAGCAGTTGGGGGGAGCGTGGCTACACCTTC

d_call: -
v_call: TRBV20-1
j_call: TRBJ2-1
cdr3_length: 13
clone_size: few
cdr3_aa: CSARTASTVEQFF
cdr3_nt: TGCAGTGCTAGGACCGCTAGTACGGTTGAGCAGTTCTTC

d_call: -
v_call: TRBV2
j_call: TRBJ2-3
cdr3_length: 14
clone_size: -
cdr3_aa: CASSDGVFTDTQYF
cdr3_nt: TGTGCCAGCAGTGACGGCGTCTTCACAGATACGCAGTATTTT

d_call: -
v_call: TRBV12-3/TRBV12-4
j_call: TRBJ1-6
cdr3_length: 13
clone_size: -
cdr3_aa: CASRVGVNSPLHF
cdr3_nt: TGTGCCAGCAGGGTAGGGGTCAATTCACCCCTCCACTTT

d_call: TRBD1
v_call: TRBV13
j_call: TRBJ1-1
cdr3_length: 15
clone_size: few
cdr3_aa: CASSSTDRGNTEAFF
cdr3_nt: TGTGCCAGCAGCTCAACGGACAGGGGGAACACTGAAGCTTTCTTT

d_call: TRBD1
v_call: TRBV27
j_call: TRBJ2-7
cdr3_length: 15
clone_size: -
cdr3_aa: CASSTDRTGVDEQYF
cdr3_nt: TGTGCCAGCTCCACCGACCGGACAGGGGTCGACGAGCAGTACTTC

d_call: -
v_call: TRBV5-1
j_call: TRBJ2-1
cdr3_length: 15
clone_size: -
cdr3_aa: CASTPNPLGSNEQFF
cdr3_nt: TGCGCCAGCACCCCCAACCCGCTAGGTAGCAATGAGCAGTTCTTC

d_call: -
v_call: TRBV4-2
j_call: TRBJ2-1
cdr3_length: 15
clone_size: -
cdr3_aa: CASSQDRDSYNEQFF
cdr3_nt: TGTGCCAGCAGCCAAGATCGGGACTCTTACAATGAGCAGTTCTTC

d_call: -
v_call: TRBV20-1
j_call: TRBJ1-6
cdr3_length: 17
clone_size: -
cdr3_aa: CSAPGTTGYSYNSPLHF
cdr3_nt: TGCAGTGCTCCTGGGACCACCGGATACTCCTATAATTCACCCCTCCACTTT

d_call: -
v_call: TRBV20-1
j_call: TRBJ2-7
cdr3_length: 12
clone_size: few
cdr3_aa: CSAPRGPYEQYF
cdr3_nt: TGCAGTGCTCCACGGGGCCCCTACGAGCAGTACTTC

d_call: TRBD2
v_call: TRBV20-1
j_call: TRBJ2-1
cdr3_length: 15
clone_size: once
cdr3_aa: CSAIKSGRTYNEQFF
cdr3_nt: TGCAGTGCTATAAAAAGCGGGAGGACCTACAATGAGCAGTTCTTC

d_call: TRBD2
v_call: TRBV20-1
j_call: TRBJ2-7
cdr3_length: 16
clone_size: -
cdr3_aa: CSASGGLAGPSYEQYF
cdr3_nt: TGCAGTGCTTCAGGAGGCCTAGCGGGACCATCCTACGAGCAGTACTTC

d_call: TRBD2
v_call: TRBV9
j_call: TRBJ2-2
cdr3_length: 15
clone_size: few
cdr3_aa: CASSVSGRSTGELFF
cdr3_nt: TGTGCCAGCAGCGTCAGCGGGAGAAGCACCGGGGAGCTGTTTTTT

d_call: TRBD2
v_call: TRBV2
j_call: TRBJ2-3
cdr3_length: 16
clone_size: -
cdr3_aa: CASRAAASGRADTQYF
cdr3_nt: TGTGCCAGCAGGGCGGCGGCTAGCGGGAGGGCAGATACGCAGTATTTT

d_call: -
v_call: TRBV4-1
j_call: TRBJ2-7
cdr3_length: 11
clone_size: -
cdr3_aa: CASRDSGEQYF
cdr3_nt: TGCGCCAGCAGAGATTCTGGCGAGCAGTACTTC

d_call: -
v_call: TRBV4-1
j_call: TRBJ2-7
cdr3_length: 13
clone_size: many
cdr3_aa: CASSQFGSYEQYF
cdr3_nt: TGCGCCAGCAGCCAGTTCGGGTCCTACGAGCAGTACTTC

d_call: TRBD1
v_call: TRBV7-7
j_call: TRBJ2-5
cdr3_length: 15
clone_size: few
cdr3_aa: CASSLAGQGAETQYF
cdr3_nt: TGTGCCAGCAGCTTAGCGGGACAGGGTGCGGAGACCCAGTACTTC